This T cell receptor (beta chain) was sequenced for a study of blood T cell repertoires in COVID-19. Study information: Italy, Spain and the United States were the sources of the convalescent and acute COVID-19 samples.

The germline gives CDR1 MDHEN, CDR2 SYDVKM. With 6 bases removed from V and 6 bases from J, the gap between germline ends came to 11 bases. The CDR3 has 13 residues. Residents of about two dozen US areas, aged about 18 to 95 years, made up the participants. Only in-frame clones appear in the TCRdb table, and some are missing; sequencing was by immunoSEQ multiplex PCR. The sample includes some 300,000 clones, around nine tenths seen only once; the top ten take 2.5% to 3%. V usage is TRBV28 and J usage is TRBJ1-4, with no clear D. What was sequenced was PBMCs or T cells enriched from blood (not recorded which). This TCR derives from a woman in her forties or fifties who had been exposed to COVID-19. DNA for the CDR3: TGTGCCAGCAGCCAGAACAGAGATGAAAAACTGTTTTTT. It yields the protein CASSQNRDEKLFF.